The T cell receptor beta chain under discussion was sequenced for a study of beta chain features in type 1 diabetes. This clone was found a few times. This CDR3 contains 14 residues. Germline assignment: CDR1 MGHRA and CDR2 YSYEKL. With 2 bases removed from V and 5 bases from J, the gap between germline ends came to 12 bases. Investigators reverse transcribed all isolated RNA, so they sequenced expressed TCRB transcripts. Sequencing used immunoSEQ multiplex PCR; TCRdb keeps in-frame clones, though not all of them. This table holds roughly 610,000 clones, 15% to 19% found once. V gene TRBV4-1 combines with J gene TRBJ2-5; D is ambiguous. The clonotype originates from a man aged 18 to 29 in good health. Sequences were obtained from naive CD4+ T cells from blood. The CDR3 region is CASSQLGRLETQYF. DNA of the CDR3: TGCGCCAGCAGCCAACTCGGCAGGCTGGAGACCCAGTACTTC.